This T cell receptor (beta chain) is from a study of PD-1 blockade in classical Hodgkin lymphoma. For this clone: As yet, its antigen is unknown.

The method was immunoSEQ multiplex PCR; TCRdb's version includes in-frame clones alone and lacks a portion of them. The sample yields approximately 100,000 clones, roughly 91% seen once. Exposure to brentuximab vedotin varied, and each patient had relapsed following autologous stem cell transplantation. The CDR3 extends over 12 amino acids. The V gene lost 0 bases and the J gene lost 8 bases, with 7 bases spanning the gap. Per germline, CDR1 LNHDA and CDR2 SQIVND (reference sequence). Study-wide results and caveats: The authors excluded patients who started nivolumab under 1 year after ASCT.

The TCR was taken from a human donor with classical Hodgkin lymphoma. The chain has TRBV19 and TRBJ1-2; D uncertain. This material consisted of peripheral blood mononuclear cells (PBMCs), taken before the second cycle of nivolumab. This CDR3 reads CASSIEGSGYTF. The CDR3 bases are TGTGCCAGTAGTATAGAGGGATCCGGCTACACCTTC. Full variable domain (missing parts from reference TRBV19 and TRBJ1-2): DGGITQSPKYLFRKEGQNVTLSCEQNLNHDAMYWYRQDPGQGLRLIYYSQIVNDFQKGDIAEGYSVSREKKESFPLTVTSAQKNPTAFYLCASSIEGSGYTFGSGTRLTVV.